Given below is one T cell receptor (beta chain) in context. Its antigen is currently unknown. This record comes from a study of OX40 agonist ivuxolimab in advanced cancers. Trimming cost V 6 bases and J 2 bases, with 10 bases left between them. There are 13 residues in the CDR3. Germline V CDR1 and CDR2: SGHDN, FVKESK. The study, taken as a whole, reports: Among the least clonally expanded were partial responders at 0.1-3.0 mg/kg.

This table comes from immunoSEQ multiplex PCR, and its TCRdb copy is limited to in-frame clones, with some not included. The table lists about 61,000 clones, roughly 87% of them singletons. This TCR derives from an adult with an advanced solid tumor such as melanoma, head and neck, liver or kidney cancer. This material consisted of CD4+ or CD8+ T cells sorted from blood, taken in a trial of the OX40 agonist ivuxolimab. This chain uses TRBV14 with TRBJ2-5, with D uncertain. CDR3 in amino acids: CASSQRAQETQYF. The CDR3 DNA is TGTGCCAGCAGTCAACGCGCTCAAGAGACCCAGTACTTC.